The 31 T cell receptor beta chains given below trace back to one sample, sequenced in a study of response to subunit inactivated influenza vaccine. TCRdb reprocessed the RT-PCR reads with MiXCR, giving one entry per CDR3 protein. The sample consists of a few hundred thousand distinct CDR3 sequences, 13% to 15% of them appearing once. Source: PBMCs from blood, taken 11 to 12 days after vaccination. The receptors were sampled from a man aged 45-65 years who received an inactivated influenza vaccine.

This clonotype was observed a few times. The genes are TRBV2 and TRBJ1-1; D gene unclear. Germline V gives CDR1 SNHLY, CDR2 FYNNEI. Trimming pared 2 bases from V and 7 bases from J, leaving 14 bases between. The CDR3 is 14 residues long. The CDR3 is CASSEKEVGSEAFF. For the CDR3, the DNA is TGTGCCAGCAGTGAAAAGGAAGTCGGCAGTGAAGCTTTCTTT. Full variable domain (rest looked up from reference TRBV2 and TRBJ1-1): EPEVTQTPSHQVTQMGQEVILRCVPISNHLYFYWYRQILGQKVEFLVSFYNNEISEKSEIFDDQFSVERPDGSNFTLKIRSTKLEDSAMYFCASSEKEVGSEAFFGQGTRLTVV.

This clonotype was counted between two and nine times. The J gene is TRBJ2-3, the V gene TRBV2; tentative D call: TRBD2 (6 bases). V was clipped by 7 bases and J by 5 bases, with 13 bases between them. Germline CDR1 and CDR2: SNHLY and FYNNEI. This CDR3 is 13 amino acids long. The DNA of the CDR3 is TGTGCCAGCACGAGGGGACTCCAAGATACGCAGTATTTT. Translation: CASTRGLQDTQYF.

On this clonotype itself: A junction end diverges from the germline sequence, so it may reflect a read error. The J gene is TRBJ2-2, the V gene TRBV5-1; 9 bases align to TRBD2. The CDR3 loop spans 15 amino acids. The germline V gene has CDR1 SGHRS and CDR2 YFSETQ. The CDR3 DNA reads as TGCGCCAGCAGCCCCCACGACGGGTCTAGCGGGGAGCTGGTTTTT. Encoded protein: CASSPHDGSSGELVF. Complete variable domain (other parts from reference TRBV5-1 and TRBJ2-2): KAGVTQTPRYLIKTRGQQVTLSCSPISGHRSVSWYQQTPGQGLQFLFEYFSETQRNKGNFPGRFSGRQFSNSRSEMNVSTLELGDSALYLCASSPHDGSSGELVFGEGSRLTVL.

This clonotype was seen more than once but under ten times. The chain links TRBV7-2 to TRBJ1-6, with 7 bases matching TRBD1. The CDR3 runs 15 residues. Germline CDR1 SGHTA, CDR2 FQGNSA. V lost 4 bases, J lost 9 bases, and 9 bases stayed unmatched. CDR3 DNA sequence: TGTGCCAGCAGCTACCACAGGGGTGATGGTTCACCCCTCCACTTT. Its protein product is CASSYHRGDGSPLHF.

In its sample, this clonotype was seen a few times. The V gene is TRBV20-1, the J gene TRBJ2-6; 7 bases are shared with TRBD1. J lost 4 bases, V lost 2 bases, and 17 bases had no gene match. The germline V gene encodes CDR1 DFQATT and CDR2 SNEGSKA (reference sequence). CDR3 length: 19 residues. CDR3 sequence reads: CSARPLAGTAERGANVLTF. CDR3 sequence (DNA): TGCAGTGCTAGACCTCTAGCCGGGACAGCCGAAAGAGGGGCCAACGTCCTGACTTTC.

This clonotype was seen only a few times. The V gene is TRBV5-1, the J gene TRBJ1-1, with D possibly TRBD1 on 5 matching bases. CDR1 is SGHRS and CDR2 is YFSETQ in the germline V gene. This CDR3 is 13 amino acids long. Trimming removed 5 bases at V and 2 bases at J, with 10 bases between. This CDR3 reads CASRQEPNTEAFF. The CDR3 region has the DNA TGCGCCAGCAGACAGGAGCCCAACACTGAAGCTTTCTTT.

This clonotype was seen a few times. The chain has TRBV28 and TRBJ2-6; D unclear. V gave up 0 bases and J gave up 2 bases, with 5 bases separating them. Germline CDR1 reads MDHEN; CDR2 reads SYDVKM. The CDR3 contains 15 residues. The CDR3 bases are TGTGCCAGCAGTTTATGGGAGACTGGGGCCAACGTCCTGACTTTC. This sequence encodes CASSLWETGANVLTF.

This clonotype was observed a handful of times. For the CDR3, the DNA is TGTGCCAGCAGTCCAAGAAGGGGAATGGGCACTGAAGCTTTCTTT. As protein: CASSPRRGMGTEAFF. This chain links TRBV12-3 or TRBV12-4 with TRBJ1-1; TRBD1 is a possible D gene (5 bases). Trimming removed 5 bases at V and 4 bases at J, with 17 bases between. The CDR3 is 15 amino acids.

The rearrangement uses TRBV12-3 or TRBV12-4 and TRBJ1-6, with a tentative D call TRBD1 (5 bases). CDR3 length equals 13 residues. V lost 2 bases and J lost 12, with 11 bases in between. The CDR3 loop is CASSLRGEGPLHF. The CDR3 bases are TGTGCCAGCAGTTTAAGGGGAGAGGGACCCCTCCACTTT.

In this sample, this clonotype turned up a few times. J is TRBJ2-7 and V is TRBV11-2, with 10 positions matching TRBD1. J lost 3 bases, V lost 4 bases, and 6 bases had no gene match. In germline, CDR1 is SGHAT, CDR2 FQNNGV. CDR3 length: 15 residues. The CDR3 DNA is TGTGCCAGCAGCTCGATAAGGGACAGGGGCTACGAGCAGTACTTC. Encoded protein: CASSSIRDRGYEQYF.

As regards this clonotype: Germline is not matched at one junction end, which may reflect a read error. This sequence joins TRBV7-9 and TRBJ2-1; 9 bases agree with TRBD2. CDR1 and CDR2 (germline): SEHNR, FQNEAQ (reference sequence). This CDR3 is 17 amino acids long. DNA of the CDR3: TGTGCCAGCAGTGATCACGGGACTAGCATTTCCTACAGTGAGCAGTTCTTC. Amino acid sequence: CASSDHGTSISYSEQFF.

This clonotype turned up a few times. The J gene is TRBJ2-7, the V gene TRBV19; D gene ambiguous. The germline CDR1 and CDR2 sequences are LNHDA and SQIVND (reference sequence). Trimming removed 1 base from V and 3 bases from J, with 10 bases in between. The CDR3 contains 14 residues. Here the CDR3 reads CASSIGTAYYEQYF. DNA for the CDR3: TGTGCCAGTAGTATAGGGACGGCATACTACGAGCAGTACTTC.

This clonotype was detected a few times. The chain combines TRBV29-1 with TRBJ2-5, with a tentative D call TRBD2 (6 bases). Trimming shortened V by 7 bases and J by 1 base, and 13 bases separated the two germline ends. CDR1 is SQVTM and CDR2 is ANQGSEA in the germline V gene. The CDR3 extends over 13 amino acids. The CDR3 reads CSATPGSQETQYF. The CDR3 DNA follows: TGCAGCGCCACTCCCGGGAGCCAAGAGACCCAGTACTTC.

The chain uses TRBV9 and TRBJ2-2; D gene ambiguous. Deletions cut 3 bases from V and 3 bases from J, with 9 bases between. The CDR3 totals 14 residues. Germline V lookup: CDR1 SGDLS, CDR2 YYNGEE. The CDR3 protein is CASSGSQYTGELFF. DNA for the CDR3: TGTGCCAGCAGCGGGAGTCAGTACACCGGGGAGCTGTTTTTT.

V and J are TRBV6-5 and TRBJ1-2; the D gene is possibly TRBD1 (5 bases). V shed 5 bases and J shed 8 bases, with 12 bases lying between them. The CDR3 contains 12 residues. Germline CDR1 MNHEY, CDR2 SVGAGI. The CDR3 DNA is TGTGCCAGCAGTAGTTCAGGGTACGGCTACACCTTC. Translated: CASSSSGYGYTF.

The genes are TRBV5-1 and TRBJ2-7; 8 bases are shared with TRBD1. The CDR3 has 16 residues. V lost 0 bases to trimming and J lost 4 bases; unmatched junction nucleotides: 9. Germline CDR1 is SGHRS and CDR2 is YFSETQ. DNA of the CDR3: TGCGCCAGCAGCTTGGCCCCAAGACAGGGGCAATACGAGCAGTACTTC. Translation gives CASSLAPRQGQYEQYF.

This rearrangement joins TRBV4-3 to TRBJ2-7; 7 bases fit TRBD2. CDR3 size: 14 residues. CDR1 LGHNA and CDR2 YSLEER come from the germline V gene. Trimming took 3 bases from V and 4 from J; bases not matched to a gene: 6. CDR3 sequence (DNA): TGCGCCAGCAGCCATCAGCGGGACGGGTACGAGCAGTACTTC. Residues: CASSHQRDGYEQYF.

This chain connects TRBV5-1 to TRBJ2-6; D might be TRBD1 or TRBD2, each matching 5 bases. CDR3 size: 16 residues. The V and J ends lost 5 bases and 1 base respectively, with 13 bases between them. CDR1 and CDR2 from the germline V gene are SGHRS and YFSETQ. This chain's CDR3 is CASRSSGSSGANVLTF. The CDR3 DNA sequence: TGCGCCAGCAGGTCCTCAGGGAGTTCTGGGGCCAACGTCCTGACTTTC.

Here the CDR3 DNA reads TGTGCCAGCTCACCTCGCAGGCCGCACAATGAAGCTTTCTTT. Translating gives CASSPRRPHNEAFF. The genes are TRBV18 and TRBJ1-1; D is unclear. From germline, CDR1 is KGHSH and CDR2 LQKENI. Trimming left V 3 bases short and J 7 bases short, with 15 bases between. This CDR3 is built from 14 residues. The entire variable domain, with the rest obtained from reference TRBV18 and TRBJ1-1, is as follows: NAGVMQNPRHLVRRRGQEARLRCSPMKGHSHVYWYRQLPEEGLKFMVYLQKENIIDESGMPKERFSAEFPKEGPSILRIQQVVRGDSAAYFCASSPRRPHNEAFFGQGTRLTVV.

The chain combines TRBV5-5 with TRBJ2-7, with TRBD1 identical over 7 bases. The CDR3 runs 14 residues. Unmatched junction bases numbered 6, after V lost 4 bases and J lost 2 bases. Germline V gene data show CDR1 as SGHKS and CDR2 as YYEKEE (reference sequence). The CDR3 region is CASSDLTGTYEQYF. CDR3 coding DNA: TGTGCCAGCAGCGACCTGACAGGGACCTACGAGCAGTACTTC.

This clonotype has ten or more counts. The V and J genes are TRBV12-3 or TRBV12-4 and TRBJ2-5; perhaps TRBD2 as D (6 bases). This CDR3 has 13 amino acids. Trimming took off 5 bases at V and 3 bases at J, with 10 bases between the two ends. CDR3 protein: CASSPGGKETQYF. CDR3 sequence (DNA): TGTGCCAGCAGTCCCGGGGGTAAAGAGACCCAGTACTTC.

This clonotype was counted between two and nine times. The chain joins TRBV4-3 to TRBJ2-7, with D possibly matching TRBD1 (7 bases). The CDR3 is 12 amino acids. V lost 3 bases, J lost 6 bases, and 9 bases lay in between. Looked up from germline, CDR1 is LGHNA and CDR2 is YSLEER. CDR3 amino acids: CASSHQGGEQYF. The CDR3 DNA follows: TGCGCCAGCAGCCACCAGGGGGGCGAGCAGTACTTC.

This clonotype was counted only a few times. The chain couples TRBV4-2 to TRBJ1-5; 10 bases are a match to TRBD1. The junction had 5 bases not matched to a gene; V was cut back by 1 base and J by 2 bases. CDR3 length: 17 amino acids. CDR1 and CDR2 (germline): LGHNA, YNFKEQ. Here the CDR3 DNA reads TGTGCCAGCAGCCAAGTCCTCGGGACAGGGGGCAATCAGCCCCAGCATTTT. Encoded protein: CASSQVLGTGGNQPQHF.

This clonotype was seen only a few times. This chain connects TRBV7-9 to TRBJ1-5; no clear D gene. CDR1 and CDR2 from the germline V gene are SEHNR and FQNEAQ (reference sequence). The V and J ends lost 6 bases and 9 bases respectively, with 15 bases between them. This CDR3 region has 13 residues. DNA of the CDR3: TGTGCCAGCAGTAGTGACCGCCTGGCGCCCCAGCATTTT. Protein: CASSSDRLAPQHF.

The rearrangement joins TRBV3-1 to TRBJ2-3, with D hard to call. Looked up from germline, CDR1 is LGHDT and CDR2 is YNNKEL (reference sequence). V gave up 2 bases and J gave up 2 bases, with 11 bases separating them. The CDR3 has 15 residues. CDR3 loop: CASSQKMAATDTQYF. CDR3 nucleotides: TGTGCCAGCAGCCAAAAAATGGCAGCCACAGATACGCAGTATTTT.

This rearrangement joins TRBV4-3 to TRBJ2-3, with 9 bases identical to TRBD2. CDR1 is LGHNA and CDR2 is YSLEER in the germline V gene. The ends lost 0 bases at V and 4 bases at J; junction bases unmatched: 8. The CDR3 sequence is 17 residues long. Here the CDR3 reads CASSQEGKREVPDTQYF. The DNA of the CDR3 is TGCGCCAGCAGCCAAGAGGGCAAGCGGGAGGTCCCAGATACGCAGTATTTT.

V gene TRBV7-2 combines with J gene TRBJ2-7; 7 nucleotides match TRBD1. The CDR3 is made up of 15 amino acids. V shed 5 bases, J shed 0 bases, and the junction held 7 bases outside the gene matches. Germline CDR1 reads SGHTA; CDR2 reads FQGNSA. The CDR3 spells CASSPGQPNSYEQYF. CDR3 in DNA: TGTGCCAGCAGCCCGGGACAGCCCAACTCCTACGAGCAGTACTTC.

A few counts support this clonotype. The J gene is TRBJ2-1, the V gene TRBV20-1, with a possible D match to TRBD2 (5 bases). There are 14 residues in the CDR3. V was trimmed by 1 base and J by 4 bases, leaving 11 bases between them. Germline V CDR1 and CDR2: DFQATT, SNEGSKA (reference sequence). For the CDR3, the DNA is TGCAGTGCTAGAGGGCCTACTAGATACAATGAGCAGTTCTTC. Its protein is CSARGPTRYNEQFF.

This sequence joins TRBV19 and TRBJ2-1; weak D call: TRBD2 (6 bases). CDR1 and CDR2 from the germline V gene are LNHDA and SQIVND (reference sequence). Trimming stripped 5 bases from V and 4 bases from J, with 15 bases between. CDR3 length equals 15 residues. CDR3 in amino acids: CASSLTRGDYNEQFF. For the CDR3, the DNA is TGTGCCAGTAGTCTCACCCGCGGGGATTACAATGAGCAGTTCTTC.

This clonotype was picked up a small number of times. The chain links TRBV7-2 to TRBJ2-3; no reliable D call. Germline assignment: CDR1 SGHTA and CDR2 FQGNSA. There are 14 residues in the CDR3. The V and J ends lost 2 bases and 1 base respectively, with 7 bases between them. CDR3 nucleotide sequence: TGTGCCAGCAGCTTAACTGACGGCACAGATACGCAGTATTTT. It encodes CASSLTDGTDTQYF. Drawing the rest from reference TRBV7-2 and TRBJ2-3, the complete variable domain is GAGVSQSPSNKVTEKGKDVELRCDPISGHTALYWYRQSLGQGLEFLIYFQGNSAPDKSGLPSDRFSAERTGGSVSTLTIQRTQQEDSAVYLCASSLTDGTDTQYFGPGTRLTVL.

CDR3 DNA sequence: TGTGCCACCAGCAGAGTGACAGGGGCAAATCAGCCCCAGCATTTT. It is translated as CATSRVTGANQPQHF. The V and J genes are TRBV15 and TRBJ1-5; 8 nucleotides agree with TRBD1. The CDR3 consists of 15 residues. V trimming: 1 base; J trimming: 4 bases; junction bases outside the gene matches: 3. Germline assignment: CDR1 LNHNV and CDR2 YYDKDF (reference sequence).